One T cell receptor beta chain is described in this entry. This record belongs to a study of OX40 agonist ivuxolimab in advanced cancers. Background on the study: Partial responses occurred in Three dose-escalation patients, one with hepatocellular carcinoma and two with cutaneous melanoma.

Libraries were prepared by immunoSEQ multiplex PCR; TCRdb keeps only in-frame clonotypes and omits some of them. The table has about 90,000 clones, approximately 90% seen once; the top ten hold around 0.33%. The CDR3 spans 15 residues. Germline loops: CDR1 SGHRS, CDR2 YFSETQ. V gave up 0 bases and J gave up 3 bases, with 13 bases separating them. The sample was CD4+ or CD8+ T cells sorted from blood, taken in a trial of the OX40 agonist ivuxolimab. V gene TRBV5-1 combines with J gene TRBJ2-7; D is uncertain. The clonotype originates from an adult with an advanced solid tumor such as melanoma, head and neck, liver or kidney cancer. Here the CDR3 reads CASSLDQSIYYEQYF. CDR3 nucleotides: TGCGCCAGCAGCTTGGACCAGAGTATATACTACGAGCAGTACTTC.